This T cell receptor beta chain was sequenced for a study (dated by TCRdb to 2013 to 2014). This clonotype has ten or more counts. This receptor's antigen is unknown. It has no much larger one-base neighbor in the sample; base qualities were not kept. The instrument was an Illumina Genome Analyzer IIx. TCRdb handled the public reads itself, with Q25 trimming in fastp and clone calling in MiXCR, and kept productive beta chains. Entries that share a CDR3 protein sequence are merged under the most common genes and DNA. Within this sample are about 16,000 distinct CDR3 sequences, with around 35% of them counted one time only. The top ten hold 15% to 20% of the sample. Reading the germline V gene gives CDR1 LGHNA and CDR2 YNFKEQ. V and J are truncated by 0 bases and 7 bases respectively, leaving an intervening sequence of 19 bases. The CDR3 spans 16 residues, from the cysteine through the phenylalanine. Solely the CDR3 DNA is kept, with 48 bases framed from the first base.

The V and J segments used are TRBV4-2 and TRBJ2-7; TRBD1 is a weak D gene call, 5 bases matching. The sequence was obtained from a human donor. The sequencing input was blood. The nucleotide sequence is TGTGCCAGCAGCCAAGAGGGGCGCTCCGCTACTGGAGAGCAGTACTTC. Its protein reads: CASSQEGRSATGEQYF.